These 26 T cell receptor beta chains share one sample of origin, sequenced in a study of T cells in localized non-small cell lung cancer. Here immunoSEQ multiplex PCR was the method, and the copy in TCRdb shows in-frame clones only, minus some. The sample lists tens of thousands of clones; roughly 84% were seen once. The source material was peripheral blood, sampled before any cancer treatment. These receptor sequences come from a female donor aged 60 or older with stage I lung adenocarcinoma.

The J gene is TRBJ1-1, the V gene TRBV7-2; D is ambiguous. CDR3 length equals 13 residues. V shed 2 bases and J shed 7 bases, with 11 bases lying between them. Germline CDR1 SGHTA, CDR2 FQGNSA. CDR3 coding DNA: TGTGCCAGCAGCTTATTTGGTTGGGGTGAAGCTTTCTTT. Translated, it gives CASSLFGWGEAFF.

The chain recombines TRBV7-6 with TRBJ2-1, with 14 nucleotides matching TRBD2. Germline V lookup: CDR1 SGHVS, CDR2 FNYEAQ. CDR3 size: 18 residues. Trimming cost V 4 bases and J 3 bases; bases outside gene matches: 8. In DNA form, the CDR3 reads TGTGCCAGCAGCTCCGGGACTAGCGGGAGAGTAGGCTACAATGAGCAGTTCTTC. It is translated as CASSSGTSGRVGYNEQFF.

This chain links TRBV28 with TRBJ1-5; 10 bases line up with TRBD1. Germline trimming cut 3 bases from V and 2 bases from J; bases unmatched to any gene: 4. Germline V gene data show CDR1 as MDHEN and CDR2 as SYDVKM. This CDR3 is built from 16 residues. The CDR3 DNA reads TGTGCCAGCAGTTTGGGACAGGGGATGGGCAATCAGCCCCAGCATTTT. Translating gives CASSLGQGMGNQPQHF. Filled out from reference TRBV28 and TRBJ1-5, the complete variable domain reads DVKVTQSSRYLVKRTGEKVFLECVQDMDHENMFWYRQDPGLGLRLIYFSYDVKMKEKGDIPEGYSVSREKKERFSLILESASTNQTSMYLCASSLGQGMGNQPQHFGDGTRLSIL.

The rearrangement links TRBV28 to TRBJ2-7; tentative D call: TRBD1 (6 bases). Trimming removed 0 bases at V and 5 bases at J, with 14 bases between. CDR1 is MDHEN and CDR2 is SYDVKM in the germline V gene. The CDR3 contains 15 residues. The CDR3 loop is CASSLWGTLGDEQYF. The CDR3, as DNA: TGTGCCAGCAGTTTATGGGGGACACTGGGGGACGAGCAGTACTTC.

The V gene is TRBV12-5, the J gene TRBJ2-7; no reliable D call. The CDR3 has 16 residues. V was trimmed by 1 base and J by 1 base, leaving 14 bases between them. Looked up from germline, CDR1 is LGHNT and CDR2 is FRNRAP. CDR3 DNA sequence: TGTGCTAGTGGTTTGGCCCGCGGCGACCGGTCCTACGAGCAGTACTTC. This encodes CASGLARGDRSYEQYF.

This clone was picked up a small number of times. The CDR3 is CASSLASGSPGELFF. The CDR3 DNA sequence: TGTGCCAGCAGCTTAGCTAGCGGGAGCCCCGGGGAGCTGTTTTTT. The chain is built from TRBV11-2 and TRBJ2-2, with 10 bases lining up with TRBD2. CDR3 length: 15 amino acids. With V trimmed by 1 base and J by 6 bases, 2 bases remained unmatched. The germline CDR1 and CDR2 sequences are SGHAT and FQNNGV.

A word on this clone: At one end the junction does not follow the germline gene, possibly because of a read error. The chain combines TRBV6-6 with TRBJ1-1, with 8 positions matching TRBD1. From germline, CDR1 is MNHNY and CDR2 SVGAGI (reference sequence). The CDR3 spans 13 residues. CDR3 loop: CASSYSYDRGPIF. For the CDR3, the DNA is TGTGCCAGCAGTTACTCGTATGACAGGGGACCAATTTTT.

The V gene is TRBV19, the J gene TRBJ2-2; D gene ambiguous. CDR3 length: 13 amino acids. Germline V CDR1 and CDR2: LNHDA, SQIVND (reference sequence). V lost 7 bases, J lost 6 bases, and 12 bases lay in between. The CDR3: CASTYSRPGELFF. CDR3 coding DNA: TGTGCCAGTACTTATTCTCGTCCCGGGGAGCTGTTTTTT.

The CDR3 coding sequence is TGTGCCAGCAGTTCCCAGGGTAATTCACCCCTCCACTTT. Protein: CASSSQGNSPLHF. V and J are TRBV6-5 and TRBJ1-6; TRBD1 is a possible D gene (5 bases). The CDR3 spans 13 residues. The germline V gene has CDR1 MNHEY and CDR2 SVGAGI. V lost 4 bases and J lost 6, with 7 bases in between.

The genes are TRBV5-4 and TRBJ1-2; TRBD1 is a possible D gene (5 bases). CDR1 SGHNT and CDR2 YYREEE come from the germline V gene (reference sequence). The CDR3 length is 15 residues. V lost 4 bases and J 0 bases, leaving 13 bases between the germline ends. The CDR3 nucleotides are TGTGCCAGCAGCCCAGGGAGAGAAACTAACTATGGCTACACCTTC. It specifies CASSPGRETNYGYTF.

The chain's CDR3 is CASSLAGPAANTGELFF. The CDR3, as DNA: TGTGCCAGCAGCTTAGCCGGACCAGCCGCGAACACCGGGGAGCTGTTTTTT. The chain joins TRBV7-2 to TRBJ2-2, with no clear D. V lost 0 bases, J lost 0 bases, and 11 bases lay in between. Germline V gives CDR1 SGHTA, CDR2 FQGNSA. This CDR3 spans 17 amino acids.

The CDR3 region has the DNA TGTGCCAGCAGCTTCCTAGCGGGGGGGCCAGAAGAGACCCAGTACTTC. This gives the protein CASSFLAGGPEETQYF. The chain combines TRBV11-3 with TRBJ2-5; 12 nucleotides match TRBD2. V dropped 3 bases and J dropped 3; count of bases not matched to a gene: 5. The CDR3 runs to 16 residues. In germline, CDR1 is SGHNT, CDR2 YENEEA.

The rearrangement uses TRBV2 and TRBJ1-3; no clear D gene. The germline V gene has CDR1 SNHLY and CDR2 FYNNEI. The length of the CDR3 is 14 residues. The germline V and J ends were trimmed by 1 base and 3 bases, with 7 bases remaining between them. The chain's CDR3 is CASSEVTVGNTIYF. For the CDR3, the DNA is TGTGCCAGCAGTGAAGTCACGGTTGGAAACACCATATATTTT.

This sequence joins TRBV19 and TRBJ2-2; D is possibly TRBD1 (5 bases). The CDR3 is 15 amino acids. CDR1 is LNHDA and CDR2 is SQIVND in the germline V gene (reference sequence). Trimming took off 3 bases at V and 2 bases at J, with 10 bases between the two ends. The chain's CDR3 is CASSIWGFNTGELFF. For the CDR3, the DNA is TGTGCCAGTAGTATCTGGGGCTTTAACACCGGGGAGCTGTTTTTT.

The chain has TRBV19 and TRBJ2-1; TRBD2 agrees at 7 bases. The CDR3 sequence is 15 residues long. J was trimmed by 4 bases and V by 1 base; bases with no gene match: 4. Germline V gene sequence: CDR1 LNHDA, CDR2 SQIVND (reference sequence). The CDR3 DNA reads as TGTGCCAGTAGTATAGCAGCGGGAAGATACAATGAGCAGTTCTTC. Protein sequence: CASSIAAGRYNEQFF.

The chain is built from TRBV11-2 and TRBJ1-6; TRBD1 is a possible D gene (5 bases). In germline, CDR1 is SGHAT, CDR2 FQNNGV. The CDR3 is made up of 14 amino acids. V dropped 5 bases and J dropped 7 bases, with 12 bases sitting between them. The CDR3 region has the DNA TGTGCCAGCAGCCACGGACAAGGGAATTCACCCCTCCACTTT. Its protein is CASSHGQGNSPLHF.

This clone was recorded a few times. The V and J genes are TRBV10-3 and TRBJ1-3; D is unclear. The CDR3 extends over 18 amino acids. Germline-derived CDR1 and CDR2 are ENHRY and SYGVKD. The V and J ends lost 0 bases and 0 bases respectively, with 15 bases between them. Here the CDR3 reads CAISESNPGSSSGNTIYF. CDR3 nucleotide sequence: TGTGCCATCAGTGAGTCGAATCCGGGGTCGAGCTCTGGAAACACCATATATTTT.

The gene calls are TRBV18 and TRBJ2-1; 8 nucleotides align to TRBD2. The germline CDR1 and CDR2 sequences are KGHSH and LQKENI. V shed 3 bases, J shed 3 bases, and the junction held 7 bases outside the gene matches. This CDR3 contains 16 residues. The DNA of the CDR3 is TGTGCCAGCTCACCCCTTCAGCGGGGGAACTACAATGAGCAGTTCTTC. It specifies CASSPLQRGNYNEQFF. Full variable domain (rest looked up from reference TRBV18 and TRBJ2-1): NAGVMQNPRHLVRRRGQEARLRCSPMKGHSHVYWYRQLPEEGLKFMVYLQKENIIDESGMPKERFSAEFPKEGPSILRIQQVVRGDSAAYFCASSPLQRGNYNEQFFGPGTRLTVL.

This clone was seen just once. The chain links TRBV19 to TRBJ1-2; 7 bases map to TRBD1. There are 12 residues in the CDR3. Germline trimming cut 5 bases from V and 7 bases from J; bases unmatched to any gene: 4. Germline values: CDR1 LNHDA, CDR2 SQIVND (reference sequence). The CDR3: CASSSTGSGYTF. The CDR3 DNA reads TGTGCCAGTAGTTCGACAGGGTCTGGCTACACCTTC.

The V call is TRBV6-1, the J call TRBJ1-1; TRBD1 matches at 9 bases. Trimming at V came to 4 bases and at J to 3 bases, leaving 3 bases not matched to a gene. Germline V gene lookup returns CDR1 MNHNS and CDR2 SASEGT. This CDR3 comprises 14 residues. DNA of the CDR3: TGTGCCAGCAGTGTCCGACAGGGGGACACTGAAGCTTTCTTT. This codes for CASSVRQGDTEAFF.

The chain is built from TRBV5-5 and TRBJ1-4; D is uncertain. This CDR3 is 13 amino acids long. V was clipped by 6 bases and J by 8 bases, with 14 bases between them. From germline, CDR1 is SGHKS and CDR2 YYEKEE (reference sequence). CDR3 sequence reads: CASTLRGQEKLFF. In DNA, the CDR3 is TGTGCCAGCACCCTGCGGGGTCAGGAAAAACTGTTTTTT.

The chain couples TRBV18 to TRBJ1-2; no clear D gene. Per the germline V gene, CDR1 is KGHSH and CDR2 is LQKENI. This CDR3 has 14 amino acids. V was shortened by 6 bases and J by 2 bases, with 13 bases between the two germline ends. As DNA, the CDR3 is TGTGCCAGCTCCCCGCCGGGAGGAAACTATGGCTACACCTTC. Translation: CASSPPGGNYGYTF.

The V call is TRBV6-5, the J call TRBJ1-5; D is unresolved. Trimming cost V 6 bases and J 4 bases, with 16 bases left between them. Germline-derived CDR1 and CDR2 are MNHEY and SVGAGI. The CDR3 is 15 amino acids. Here the CDR3 reads CASRRGLFGNQPQHF. In DNA, the CDR3 is TGTGCCAGCAGAAGAGGACTGTTTGGAAATCAGCCCCAGCATTTT.

This clone was counted between two and nine times. The rearrangement uses TRBV7-3 and TRBJ2-1, with TRBD2 identical over 10 bases. This CDR3 spans 15 amino acids. With V trimmed by 2 bases and J by 9 bases, 7 bases remained unmatched. Germline V gene sequence: CDR1 SGHTA, CDR2 FQGTGA. DNA for the CDR3: TGTGCCAGCAGCTTACTAGCGGGAGAGAATAGTGAGCAGTTCTTC. It translates to CASSLLAGENSEQFF. Complete variable domain (other parts from reference TRBV7-3 and TRBJ2-1): GAGVSQTPSNKVTEKGKYVELRCDPISGHTALYWYRQSLGQGPEFLIYFQGTGAADDSGLPNDRFFAVRPEGSVSTLKIQRTERGDSAVYLCASSLLAGENSEQFFGPGTRLTVL.

The genes are TRBV6-1 and TRBJ2-6; 7 bases agree with TRBD1. Germline CDR1 MNHNS, CDR2 SASEGT. After removal of 6 bases from V and 1 base from J, the junction contained 0 bases not matched to a gene. CDR3 length: 14 residues. The CDR3 coding sequence is TGTGCCAGCAGACAGGGGTCTGGGGCCAACGTCCTGACTTTC. Protein sequence: CASRQGSGANVLTF.

The V and J genes are TRBV6-1 and TRBJ1-1; 12 positions agree with TRBD1. Germline trimming cut 4 bases from V and 4 bases from J; bases unmatched to any gene: 4. Germline V lookup: CDR1 MNHNS, CDR2 SASEGT. CDR3 length: 15 residues. The CDR3 sequence is CASSVGDRGPTEAFF. DNA for the CDR3: TGTGCCAGCAGTGTAGGGGACAGGGGGCCCACTGAAGCTTTCTTT.